These 28 T cell receptor beta chains came from one sample sequenced in a study of siplizumab effects on memory and regulatory T cells. Assay: immunoSEQ multiplex PCR; the TCRdb copy retains only in-frame clones and omits some. The sample includes 85,000 to 120,000 clones, 92% of them seen just once. The sample was CD4+ T cells sorted from blood. The receptors shown here come from a human donor in good health.

This clone was seen just once. The chain recombines TRBV11-2 with TRBJ1-4; 8 bases line up with TRBD1. From germline, CDR1 is SGHAT and CDR2 FQNNGV. This CDR3 comprises 16 residues. The V segment lost 5 bases and the J segment 7 bases; nucleotides outside the gene matches: 12. As DNA, the CDR3 is TGTGCCAGCAGCCCGGGACAGGCAGGGACGGGTGAAAAACTGTTTTTT. The encoded protein is CASSPGQAGTGEKLFF.

J is TRBJ1-6 and V is TRBV27, with D unclear. The CDR3 covers 15 residues. CDR1 and CDR2 from the germline V gene are MNHEY and SMNVEV (reference sequence). The ends were cut back, 4 bases at V and 5 bases at J, with 12 bases in the middle. The CDR3 reads CASSSLEVHNSPLHF. CDR3 coding DNA: TGTGCCAGCAGTTCCCTTGAAGTTCATAATTCACCCCTCCACTTT.

CDR3 in DNA: TGTGCCTGGGGGCCCAGGGCCGGATATGGCTACACCTTC. Protein product: CAWGPRAGYGYTF. The chain combines TRBV30 with TRBJ1-2; the D gene is possibly TRBD1 (5 bases). CDR1 and CDR2 from the germline V gene are GTSNPN and SVGIG (reference sequence). There are 13 residues in the CDR3. Trimming pared 5 bases from V and 5 bases from J, leaving 15 bases between. The full variable domain, in which reference TRBV30 and TRBJ1-2 provide the parts outside the CDR3, is SQTIHQWPATLVQPVGSPLSLECTVEGTSNPNLYWYRQAAGRGLQLLFYSVGIGQISSEVPQNLSASRPQDRQFILSSKKLLLSDSGFYLCAWGPRAGYGYTFGSGTRLTVV.

The CDR3 region is CASSLGGFRYYEQYF. CDR3 in DNA: TGTGCCAGCAGCTTAGGGGGCTTCCGGTACTACGAGCAGTACTTC. The V call is TRBV7-9, the J call TRBJ2-7, with D perhaps TRBD1 (5 bases). Per germline, CDR1 SEHNR and CDR2 FQNEAQ (reference sequence). This CDR3 is built from 15 residues. V was shortened by 1 base and J by 3 bases, with 13 bases between the two germline ends.

CDR3 residues: CASSLASEQYF. CDR3 nucleotides: TGTGCCAGCAGCTTGGCCAGCGAGCAGTACTTC. The V gene is TRBV5-6, the J gene TRBJ2-7; D is undetermined. Trimming took off 0 bases at V and 6 bases at J, with 4 bases between the two ends. The CDR3 runs to 11 residues. Germline lookup yields CDR1 SGHDT and CDR2 YYEEEE.

The rearrangement uses TRBV5-5 and TRBJ2-7; 10 bases fit TRBD1. The CDR3 loop spans 15 amino acids. Germline CDR1 is SGHKS and CDR2 is YYEKEE (reference sequence). V shed 4 bases and J 4 bases; nucleotides not matched to a gene: 8. The CDR3 DNA sequence: TGTGCCAGCAGCGTGACCGGGACAGGGGTGTACGAGCAGTACTTC. Translated, it gives CASSVTGTGVYEQYF.

The gene calls are TRBV29-1 and TRBJ2-3; D is ambiguous. Trimming removed 7 bases from V and 4 bases from J, with 9 bases in between. The CDR3 has 11 residues. The germline CDR1 and CDR2 sequences are SQVTM and ANQGSEA. The DNA for the CDR3 is TGCAGCGCCGAGTATGCAGATACGCAGTATTTT. Translating it yields CSAEYADTQYF.

The sample holds one count of this clone. The V call is TRBV7-3, the J call TRBJ2-2, with 9 bases that match TRBD2. Germline trimming cut 1 base from V and 7 bases from J; bases unmatched to any gene: 10. The CDR3 contains 17 residues. CDR1 and CDR2 (germline): SGHTA, FQGTGA. CDR3 sequence: CASSLKGLAGFSGELFF. CDR3 coding DNA: TGTGCCAGCAGCTTAAAGGGCCTAGCGGGATTTAGCGGGGAGCTGTTTTTT.

The chain has TRBV28 and TRBJ1-5; TRBD1 matches at 7 bases. J gave up 0 bases and V 5 bases, and 19 bases lay outside the gene matches. The CDR3 length is 20 residues. CDR1 is MDHEN, CDR2 SYDVKM, per germline. The CDR3 region has the DNA TGTGCCAGCAGTCTCCGGACAGGCAGGATCCCTTTGTATAGCAATCAGCCCCAGCATTTT. Translating it yields CASSLRTGRIPLYSNQPQHF.

The chain employs TRBV19 and TRBJ2-4, with unresolved D. This CDR3 region has 14 residues. V was cut by 5 bases and J by 9 bases, with 17 bases left in between. CDR1 is LNHDA and CDR2 is SQIVND in the germline V gene (reference sequence). Here the CDR3 DNA reads TGTGCCAGTAGTGATGGCCCCAGGTCAGGCATTCAGTACTTC. Encoded protein: CASSDGPRSGIQYF.

The V and J genes are TRBV9 and TRBJ2-1, with TRBD1 matching 9 bases. The trim removed 8 bases at V and 8 bases at J, leaving 23 bases unmatched. The CDR3 covers 18 residues. Germline CDR1 reads SGDLS; CDR2 reads YYNGEE. The CDR3 nucleotides read TGTGCCAGTTCAGGGGGACAGGGACCCCTACGGTCTTCTTATGAGCAGTTCTTC. Encoded protein: CASSGGQGPLRSSYEQFF.

The chain couples TRBV30 to TRBJ1-2, with D possibly being TRBD1 (6 bases). The V and J ends lost 4 bases and 6 bases respectively, with 9 bases between them. Germline assignment: CDR1 GTSNPN and CDR2 SVGIG (reference sequence). This CDR3 is built from 11 residues. CDR3 DNA: TGTGCCTGGACGGGGGCGGATGGCTACACCTTC. This encodes CAWTGADGYTF.

The rearrangement uses TRBV7-9 and TRBJ1-5; 9 nucleotides line up with TRBD1. Germline assignment: CDR1 SEHNR and CDR2 FQNEAQ (reference sequence). The CDR3 loop spans 18 amino acids. Trimming removed 3 bases from V and 3 bases from J; junction bases left unmatched: 12. CDR3 residues: CASSFGIKQGAYNQPQHF. DNA of the CDR3: TGTGCCAGCAGCTTTGGGATAAAACAGGGGGCTTACAATCAGCCCCAGCATTTT.

V is TRBV30 and J is TRBJ1-2; D is possibly TRBD1 (6 bases). Germline V gives CDR1 GTSNPN, CDR2 SVGIG (reference sequence). V lost 1 base and J 6 bases, leaving 15 bases between the germline ends. This CDR3 spans 14 amino acids. The CDR3 nucleotides are TGTGCCTGGAGTGCCCAATGGGGGGGCCATGGCTACACCTTC. As protein: CAWSAQWGGHGYTF. The whole variable domain, remainder taken from reference TRBV30 and TRBJ1-2, is SQTIHQWPATLVQPVGSPLSLECTVEGTSNPNLYWYRQAAGRGLQLLFYSVGIGQISSEVPQNLSASRPQDRQFILSSKKLLLSDSGFYLCAWSAQWGGHGYTFGSGTRLTVV.

V gene TRBV19 combines with J gene TRBJ2-5; TRBD1 matches at 8 bases. The CDR3 runs to 15 residues. CDR1 and CDR2 from the germline V gene are LNHDA and SQIVND (reference sequence). Trimming took 4 bases from V and 4 from J; bases not matched to a gene: 8. This chain's CDR3 is CASSTGTGMGETQYF. In DNA, the CDR3 is TGTGCCAGTAGTACCGGGACAGGAATGGGAGAGACCCAGTACTTC.

The chain carries TRBV15 and TRBJ1-2; D not resolved. Germline V gene lookup returns CDR1 LNHNV and CDR2 YYDKDF (reference sequence). This CDR3 comprises 13 residues. With 1 base removed from V and 6 bases from J, the gap between germline ends came to 9 bases. The CDR3, as DNA: TGTGCCACCAGCAGAGGTTACGGTGATGGCTACACCTTC. Encoded protein: CATSRGYGDGYTF.

This clone is termed medium-sized. V and J are TRBV5-4 and TRBJ2-7; tentative D call: TRBD2 (6 bases). The CDR3 extends over 13 amino acids. Germline CDR1 SGHNT, CDR2 YYREEE (reference sequence). V lost 1 base to trimming and J lost 7 bases, with 12 bases between them. CDR3: CASSLSGGAEQYF. The DNA for the CDR3 is TGTGCCAGCAGCTTGAGCGGCGGGGCAGAGCAGTACTTC.

V and J are TRBV27 and TRBJ2-3; 10 nucleotides align to TRBD2. The CDR3 has 18 amino acids. The V gene's germline CDR1 is MNHEY and CDR2 SMNVEV (reference sequence). V was pared by 5 bases and J by 6 bases, with 17 bases of the junction left unmatched. The CDR3 coding sequence is TGTGCCAGCAGTCTCTTCTCCAAGCGGGAGGGCCTTCCTGATACGCAGTATTTT. It specifies CASSLFSKREGLPDTQYF.

This clone appeared a single time. The chain links TRBV28 to TRBJ2-7, with D unclear. Germline V lookup: CDR1 MDHEN, CDR2 SYDVKM. Between the trimmed V and J ends, which lost 5 bases and 2 bases, there was a span of 10 bases. This CDR3 comprises 13 residues. In nucleotides, the CDR3 is TGTGCCAGCAGTACACAGAATCCCTACGAGCAGTACTTC. This gives the protein CASSTQNPYEQYF.

The gene calls are TRBV5-4 and TRBJ1-4; the D gene is possibly TRBD1 (5 bases). Germline loops: CDR1 SGHNT, CDR2 YYREEE (reference sequence). The ends were cut back, 0 bases at V and 3 bases at J, with 12 bases in the middle. The CDR3 has 16 amino acids. The CDR3 DNA reads as TGTGCCAGCAGCTTGGAAGGGGTAGGGGCTAATGAAAAACTGTTTTTT. Translating gives CASSLEGVGANEKLFF.

This chain joins TRBV5-5 and TRBJ2-3; 8 bases map to TRBD1. Germline V gene lookup returns CDR1 SGHKS and CDR2 YYEKEE (reference sequence). The V gene end was trimmed by 7 bases and the J gene end by 6 bases; junction bases not matched to a gene: 13. The CDR3 is 15 residues long. CDR3 in amino acids: CASGGQGSILDTQYF. The CDR3 coding sequence is TGTGCCAGCGGTGGACAGGGATCTATTCTGGATACGCAGTATTTT.

The chain carries TRBV14 and TRBJ2-3; 14 bases align to TRBD2. V was pared by 1 base and J by 10 bases, with 7 bases of the junction left unmatched. This CDR3 spans 16 amino acids. In germline, CDR1 is SGHDN, CDR2 FVKESK. CDR3 region: CASSQAGTSGRLAQYF. The CDR3 DNA is TGTGCCAGCAGCCAAGCCGGGACTAGCGGGAGACTTGCGCAGTATTTT.

The gene calls are TRBV7-6 and TRBJ2-1; 9 bases map to TRBD2. This CDR3 comprises 17 residues. V was pared by 2 bases and J by 0 bases, with 5 bases of the junction left unmatched. CDR1 is SGHVS, CDR2 FNYEAQ, per germline. The CDR3 spells CASSLRAGGSSYNEQFF. The CDR3 region has the DNA TGTGCCAGCAGCTTACGTGCGGGAGGGAGCTCCTACAATGAGCAGTTCTTC. The full variable domain, rest sourced from reference TRBV7-6 and TRBJ2-1, is GAGVSQSPRYKVTKRGQDVALRCDPISGHVSLYWYRQALGQGPEFLTYFNYEAQQDKSGLPNDRFSAERPEGSISTLTIQRTEQRDSAMYRCASSLRAGGSSYNEQFFGPGTRLTVL.

The rearrangement uses TRBV6-5 and TRBJ2-2, with 9 bases that match TRBD1. The V and J ends lost 6 bases and 7 bases, in that order; junction bases with no gene match: 9. The CDR3 contains 15 residues. The germline gives CDR1 MNHEY, CDR2 SVGAGI. The CDR3 DNA reads TGTGCCAGCAGAACAGGGGGCGTTATTGACGGGGAGCTGTTTTTT. Its translation: CASRTGGVIDGELFF.

The chain employs TRBV29-1 and TRBJ1-1; D is ambiguous. The V end lost 3 bases, the J end lost 2 bases, and 10 bases lay between the germline ends. Germline V gives CDR1 SQVTM, CDR2 ANQGSEA. The CDR3 consists of 13 residues. The CDR3, as DNA: TGCAGCGTTGACCCATGGACCAACACTGAAGCTTTCTTT. Protein product: CSVDPWTNTEAFF.

J is TRBJ1-5 and V is TRBV30; D gene unclear. The V and J ends lost 1 base and 4 bases respectively, with 5 bases between them. This CDR3 is built from 12 residues. Germline V gene data show CDR1 as GTSNPN and CDR2 as SVGIG (reference sequence). The chain's CDR3 is CAWSGTNQPQHF. The CDR3 nucleotides read TGTGCCTGGAGTGGGACTAATCAGCCCCAGCATTTT.

The chain carries TRBV18 and TRBJ2-5; no clear D. Germline CDR1 is KGHSH and CDR2 is LQKENI. This CDR3 spans 13 amino acids. V was pared by 3 bases and J by 4 bases, with 9 bases between. The CDR3 DNA reads TGTGCCAGCTCACCGGGGTTGGGAGAGACCCAGTACTTC. It is translated as CASSPGLGETQYF.

The gene calls are TRBV9 and TRBJ1-1; no definite D call. Trimming left V 0 bases short and J 3 bases short, with 6 bases between. This CDR3 spans 13 amino acids. In germline, CDR1 is SGDLS, CDR2 YYNGEE. CDR3 region: CASSVDYYTEAFF. The DNA of the CDR3 is TGTGCCAGCAGCGTAGATTACTACACTGAAGCTTTCTTT.